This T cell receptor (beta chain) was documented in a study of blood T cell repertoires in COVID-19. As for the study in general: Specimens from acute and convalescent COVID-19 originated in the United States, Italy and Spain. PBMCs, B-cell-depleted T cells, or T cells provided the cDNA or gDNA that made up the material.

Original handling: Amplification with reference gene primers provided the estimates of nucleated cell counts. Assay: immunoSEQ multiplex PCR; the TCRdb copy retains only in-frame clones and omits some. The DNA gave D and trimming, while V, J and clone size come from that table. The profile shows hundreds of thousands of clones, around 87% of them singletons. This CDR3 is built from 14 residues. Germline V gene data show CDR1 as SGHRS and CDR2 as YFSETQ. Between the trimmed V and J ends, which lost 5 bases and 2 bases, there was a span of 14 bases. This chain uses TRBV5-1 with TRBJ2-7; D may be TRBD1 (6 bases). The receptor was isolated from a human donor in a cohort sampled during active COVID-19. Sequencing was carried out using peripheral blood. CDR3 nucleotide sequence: TGCGCCAGCAGGGGGACGGACAGCCCCTACGAGCAGTACTTC. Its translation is CASRGTDSPYEQYF.